Listed below are T cell receptor beta chains from one sample, sequenced in a study of radiotherapy plus CTLA-4 blockade in lung cancer. Only in-frame clones appear in the TCRdb table, and some are missing; sequencing was by immunoSEQ multiplex PCR. The top ten hold 2.8% of the sample, which has about 97,000 clones, about four fifths seen once. This sample comprised peripheral blood, obtained from a patient treated with radiotherapy plus ipilimumab. The receptors come from a human donor with non-small cell lung cancer who had a partial response to radiotherapy plus ipilimumab. Some clones in this sample may be carry-over from other donors' samples. CDR3s include the opening cysteine and the closing phenylalanine or tryptophan. A D gene is named only where the DNA matches it firmly. Clone size is given for some rows only: seen once, a few or many times, or a class if the clone is expanded.

TRBD2	-	TRBV5-4	TRBJ2-7	CASSRGLAGGTEQYF	TGTGCCAGCAGCCGCGGACTAGCGGGAGGTACCGAGCAGTACTTC
TRBD1	-	TRBV9	TRBJ1-2	CASSPGQGGYGYTF	TGTGCCAGCAGCCCAGGACAGGGCGGTTATGGCTACACCTTC
-	-	TRBV15	TRBJ2-1	CATRDDREQFF	TGTGCCACCAGGGACGACAGGGAGCAGTTCTTC
TRBD2	few	TRBV5-1	TRBJ2-3	CASSLAILAVSTDTQYF	TGCGCCAGCAGCTTGGCGATACTAGCGGTTAGCACAGATACGCAGTATTTT
-	-	TRBV19	TRBJ1-1	CASSIWGGSGEAFF	TGTGCCAGTAGTATTTGGGGGGGGAGCGGTGAAGCTTTCTTT
-	few	TRBV11-1	TRBJ1-6	CASSLRLGGESPLHF	TGTGCCAGCAGCCTCCGCCTCGGAGGGGAATCACCCCTCCACTTT
TRBD2	-	TRBV27	TRBJ2-1	CASSLRRQGLLAGGPIDEQFF	TGTGCCAGCAGTTTAAGGAGACAGGGGCTGCTAGCGGGGGGGCCTATTGATGAGCAGTTCTTC
TRBD1	-	TRBV11-3	TRBJ1-1	CASRSTGELSEAFF	TGTGCCAGCAGATCCACAGGGGAGTTGAGTGAAGCTTTCTTT
TRBD1	-	TRBV19	TRBJ2-5	CASSLLGGQGAETQYF	TGTGCCAGTAGCCTCCTGGGGGGACAGGGGGCCGAGACCCAGTACTTC
TRBD2	-	TRBV5-4	TRBJ2-1	CASRAGTSGINEQFF	TGTGCCAGCAGGGCCGGGACTAGCGGGATAAATGAGCAGTTCTTC
TRBD1	few	TRBV11-2	TRBJ2-1	CASSFGTGTYEEQFF	TGTGCCAGCAGCTTCGGGACAGGGACTTATGAGGAGCAGTTCTTC
TRBD2	-	TRBV5-1	TRBJ2-5	CASSLGTSGIGETQYF	TGCGCCAGCAGCTTGGGGACTAGCGGGATAGGGGAGACCCAGTACTTC
-	few	TRBV21-1	TRBJ1-5	CASSAGQGARQPQHF	TGTGCCAGCAGTGCAGGACAGGGGGCCCGGCAGCCCCAGCATTTT
TRBD2	-	TRBV18	TRBJ2-3	CASSPRGGGTDTQYF	TGTGCCAGCTCACCAAGAGGCGGGGGAACAGATACGCAGTATTTT
TRBD2	-	TRBV7-8	TRBJ2-3	CASSLVAGVGDTQYF	TGTGCCAGCAGCTTAGTAGCGGGAGTTGGGGATACGCAGTATTTT
TRBD1	once	TRBV5-8	TRBJ2-1	CASSPGQGALYNEQFF	TGTGCCAGCAGCCCGGGACAGGGGGCTCTCTACAATGAGCAGTTCTTC
-	few	TRBV6-5	TRBJ1-3	CASSYSRGGSGNTIYF	TGTGCCAGCAGTTACTCCCGGGGGGGCTCTGGAAACACCATATATTTT
TRBD2	-	TRBV27	TRBJ2-4	CASSAPLTGGPDIQYF	TGTGCCAGCAGTGCCCCTTTAACGGGGGGGCCGGACATTCAGTACTTC
-	-	TRBV10-1	TRBJ1-1	CASSEVVGEAFF	TGCGCCAGCAGTGAGGTGGTCGGTGAAGCTTTCTTT
-	-	TRBV18	TRBJ2-1	CASSPQNLNEQFF	TGTGCCAGCTCACCACAAAACTTGAATGAGCAGTTCTTC
-	few	TRBV4-1	TRBJ1-5	CASSQDPPGTSYSNQPQHF	TGCGCCAGCAGCCAAGATCCGCCGGGGACAAGTTATAGCAATCAGCCCCAGCATTTT
-	-	TRBV11-2	TRBJ2-5	CASSLIGQIRNETQYF	TGTGCCAGCAGCTTAATAGGACAGATTAGGAATGAGACCCAGTACTTC
TRBD2	-	TRBV4-1	TRBJ2-7	CASSQDWRSLAGPSYEQYF	TGCGCCAGCAGCCAAGATTGGAGGTCACTAGCGGGGCCCTCCTACGAGCAGTACTTC
-	-	TRBV19	TRBJ1-6	CASSWAAGEGSPLHF	TGTGCCAGTAGTTGGGCGGCAGGGGAAGGATCACCCCTCCACTTT
TRBD1	-	TRBV5-5	TRBJ2-7	CASSSTGGLISEQYF	TGTGCCAGCAGCTCGACAGGGGGTTTAATCAGCGAGCAGTACTTC
TRBD1	-	TRBV28	TRBJ1-3	CASSSTGGGGNTIYF	TGTGCCAGCAGTTCCACAGGGGGGGGAGGAAACACCATATATTTT
TRBD2	-	TRBV7-9	TRBJ2-1	CASSYGTSALNEQFF	TGTGCCAGCAGTTATGGGACTAGCGCACTCAATGAGCAGTTCTTC
-	-	TRBV2	TRBJ1-4	CASSVLGSNEKLFF	TGTGCCAGCAGTGTACTAGGATCCAATGAAAAACTGTTTTTT
-	-	TRBV4-3	TRBJ1-6	CASSQEGGTPNSPLHF	TGCGCCAGCAGCCAAGAGGGCGGGACGCCGAATTCACCCCTCCACTTT